Listed below are T cell receptor beta chains from one sample, sequenced in a study of blood T cell repertoires in COVID-19. Profiled with immunoSEQ multiplex PCR; TCRdb holds only in-frame clones, not every one. Of around 260,000 clones listed, 80% to 90% are singletons. Sequencing was carried out using peripheral blood. The receptors here all came from a woman aged 70 to 79 with COVID-19, enrolled during active disease. The CDR3 runs from the conserved cysteine through the conserved F or W. A D gene is named only where the DNA matches it firmly. Not all rows give a size; the values are once, few, many and, for expanded clones, a class.

clone_size: few
v_call: TRBV18
d_call: TRBD1
j_call: TRBJ2-5
cdr3_aa: CASSPVPGQGTTQYF
cdr3_nt: TGTGCCAGCTCGCCCGTCCCGGGACAGGGGACGACCCAGTACTTC

clone_size: NA
v_call: TRBV5-6
d_call: NA
j_call: TRBJ1-6
cdr3_aa: CASSLTGRTSPLHF
cdr3_nt: TGTGCCAGCAGCTTGACAGGGCGAACTTCACCCCTCCACTTT

clone_size: NA
v_call: TRBV24-1
d_call: TRBD1
j_call: TRBJ1-2
cdr3_aa: CATRGDRESDRFVGYTF
cdr3_nt: TGTGCCACCAGAGGGGACAGGGAAAGCGATAGATTTGTTGGCTACACCTTC

clone_size: NA
v_call: TRBV3-1/TRBV3-2
d_call: TRBD1
j_call: TRBJ2-7
cdr3_aa: CASSPGQGRHEQYF
cdr3_nt: TGTGCCAGCAGCCCGGGACAGGGACGGCACGAGCAGTACTTC

clone_size: NA
v_call: TRBV18
d_call: TRBD1
j_call: TRBJ1-5
cdr3_aa: CASSRPGTGAGGNQPQHF
cdr3_nt: TGTGCCAGCTCACGTCCCGGGACAGGGGCCGGGGGGAATCAGCCCCAGCATTTT

clone_size: once
v_call: TRBV7-2
d_call: TRBD1
j_call: TRBJ1-1
cdr3_aa: CASSYRDRGRRMNTEAFF
cdr3_nt: TGTGCCAGCAGCTACCGGGACAGGGGGCGTCGGATGAACACTGAAGCTTTCTTT

clone_size: NA
v_call: TRBV28
d_call: NA
j_call: TRBJ1-5
cdr3_aa: CASSHLLTPQHF
cdr3_nt: TGTGCCAGCAGTCACCTCCTAACGCCCCAGCATTTT

clone_size: NA
v_call: TRBV14
d_call: NA
j_call: TRBJ2-2
cdr3_aa: CASSQVRLANTGELFF
cdr3_nt: TGTGCCAGCAGCCAAGTGCGGCTCGCGAACACCGGGGAGCTGTTTTTT

clone_size: NA
v_call: TRBV2
d_call: NA
j_call: TRBJ2-7
cdr3_aa: CASSRGSDEQYF
cdr3_nt: TGTGCCAGCAGTAGGGGCAGCGACGAGCAGTACTTC

clone_size: once
v_call: TRBV24-1
d_call: TRBD1
j_call: TRBJ2-1
cdr3_aa: CATSDPGTGGPYNEQFF
cdr3_nt: TGTGCCACCAGTGATCCCGGGACAGGGGGCCCCTACAATGAGCAGTTCTTC

clone_size: NA
v_call: TRBV7-9
d_call: NA
j_call: TRBJ1-1
cdr3_aa: CASSLRGLSEAFF
cdr3_nt: TGTGCCAGCAGCTTAAGGGGCTTATCTGAAGCTTTCTTT

clone_size: few
v_call: TRBV30
d_call: NA
j_call: TRBJ1-5
cdr3_aa: CAWSREEGQPQHF
cdr3_nt: TGTGCCTGGAGTCGGGAGGAAGGACAGCCCCAGCATTTT

clone_size: NA
v_call: TRBV19
d_call: TRBD1
j_call: TRBJ2-3
cdr3_aa: CASSTRQGRLLDTQYF
cdr3_nt: TGTGCCAGTAGTACTCGACAGGGGAGACTTTTGGATACGCAGTATTTT

clone_size: NA
v_call: TRBV9
d_call: NA
j_call: TRBJ2-7
cdr3_aa: CASSPGGVSEQYF
cdr3_nt: TGTGCCAGCAGCCCAGGAGGAGTCAGCGAGCAGTACTTC

clone_size: NA
v_call: TRBV19
d_call: NA
j_call: TRBJ1-2
cdr3_aa: CASRYPGGSFPAYGYTF
cdr3_nt: TGTGCCAGTAGATACCCAGGAGGCAGCTTCCCGGCGTATGGCTACACCTTC

clone_size: NA
v_call: TRBV29-1
d_call: NA
j_call: TRBJ2-3
cdr3_aa: CSVDSSTQYF
cdr3_nt: TGCAGCGTTGACTCCAGTACGCAGTATTTT

clone_size: NA
v_call: TRBV7-3
d_call: TRBD2
j_call: TRBJ2-1
cdr3_aa: CASSQTRLAGAGNEQFF
cdr3_nt: TGTGCCAGCAGCCAGACCCGACTAGCGGGAGCCGGAAATGAGCAGTTCTTC

clone_size: few
v_call: TRBV10-2
d_call: NA
j_call: TRBJ2-7
cdr3_aa: CASSDVTSYEQYF
cdr3_nt: TGCGCCAGCAGTGATGTGACTAGCTACGAGCAGTACTTC

clone_size: NA
v_call: TRBV9
d_call: TRBD2
j_call: TRBJ2-4
cdr3_aa: CASSARVKTTSEIAKNIQYF
cdr3_nt: TGTGCCAGCAGCGCCAGGGTAAAAACCACTAGCGAGATAGCCAAAAACATTCAGTACTTC

clone_size: NA
v_call: TRBV7-2
d_call: NA
j_call: TRBJ1-4
cdr3_aa: CASSLAGGQSRKLFF
cdr3_nt: TGTGCCAGCAGCTTAGCGGGGGGGCAGTCCCGAAAACTGTTTTTT

clone_size: NA
v_call: TRBV6-5
d_call: NA
j_call: TRBJ1-1
cdr3_aa: CASSYSFAGSGTEAFF
cdr3_nt: TGTGCCAGCAGTTACTCGTTTGCGGGGTCGGGCACTGAAGCTTTCTTT

clone_size: NA
v_call: TRBV5-4
d_call: NA
j_call: TRBJ2-7
cdr3_aa: CASTRGGGYEQYF
cdr3_nt: TGTGCCAGCACTCGGGGAGGTGGATACGAGCAGTACTTC

clone_size: many
v_call: TRBV27
d_call: NA
j_call: TRBJ1-4
cdr3_aa: CASSPRDTSTNEKLFF
cdr3_nt: TGTGCCAGCAGTCCCCGGGACACTTCAACTAATGAAAAACTGTTTTTT

clone_size: NA
v_call: TRBV3-1/TRBV3-2
d_call: NA
j_call: TRBJ1-4
cdr3_aa: CASSHSTGGDNEKLFF
cdr3_nt: TGTGCCAGCAGCCACAGCACTGGCGGAGATAATGAAAAACTGTTTTTT

clone_size: NA
v_call: TRBV10-3
d_call: TRBD2
j_call: TRBJ2-7
cdr3_aa: CAIRRPSGGSYEQYF
cdr3_nt: TGTGCCATCAGGAGGCCTAGCGGGGGATCCTACGAGCAGTACTTC

clone_size: NA
v_call: TRBV4-3
d_call: NA
j_call: TRBJ1-3
cdr3_aa: CASSQDIPGNGNTIYF
cdr3_nt: TGCGCCAGCAGCCAAGATATACCGGGGAACGGAAACACCATATATTTT

clone_size: NA
v_call: TRBV3-1/TRBV3-2
d_call: NA
j_call: TRBJ2-2
cdr3_aa: CASSRLTGAGELFF
cdr3_nt: TGTGCCAGCAGCCGACTAACGGGGGCCGGGGAGCTGTTTTTT

clone_size: NA
v_call: TRBV7-8
d_call: NA
j_call: TRBJ1-6
cdr3_aa: CASSLAFDSPLHF
cdr3_nt: TGTGCCAGCAGCTTAGCTTTCGATTCACCCCTCCACTTT

clone_size: NA
v_call: TRBV11-2
d_call: TRBD1
j_call: TRBJ2-2
cdr3_aa: CASSSGQGPTGELFF
cdr3_nt: TGTGCCAGCAGCTCTGGACAGGGGCCCACCGGGGAGCTGTTTTTT

clone_size: few
v_call: TRBV28
d_call: NA
j_call: TRBJ1-4
cdr3_aa: CAISPSRIFEKLFF
cdr3_nt: TGTGCCATCTCCCCATCTAGAATATTCGAAAAACTGTTTTTT

clone_size: NA
v_call: TRBV27
d_call: NA
j_call: TRBJ1-1
cdr3_aa: CASSEDRNTEAFF
cdr3_nt: TGTGCCAGCAGCGAGGACAGGAACACTGAAGCTTTCTTT

clone_size: NA
v_call: TRBV2
d_call: NA
j_call: TRBJ1-2
cdr3_aa: CASSERSSNYGYTF
cdr3_nt: TGTGCCAGCAGTGAACGGTCCTCTAACTATGGCTACACCTTC

clone_size: NA
v_call: TRBV5-6
d_call: TRBD2
j_call: TRBJ2-7
cdr3_aa: CASSMASGYEQYF
cdr3_nt: TGTGCCAGCAGTATGGCTAGCGGCTACGAGCAGTACTTC

clone_size: once
v_call: TRBV7-2
d_call: NA
j_call: TRBJ1-1
cdr3_aa: CASSLGPGSGTEAFF
cdr3_nt: TGTGCCAGCAGCTTAGGGCCCGGGAGTGGCACTGAAGCTTTCTTT

clone_size: NA
v_call: TRBV30
d_call: NA
j_call: TRBJ1-2
cdr3_aa: CAWSFFGEAYGYTF
cdr3_nt: TGTGCCTGGAGTTTTTTCGGGGAAGCCTATGGCTACACCTTC

clone_size: few
v_call: TRBV24-1
d_call: TRBD1
j_call: TRBJ1-4
cdr3_aa: CATSDPSGGDEKLFF
cdr3_nt: TGTGCCACCAGTGACCCCTCAGGGGGTGATGAAAAACTGTTTTTT

clone_size: NA
v_call: TRBV30
d_call: NA
j_call: TRBJ2-1
cdr3_aa: CAWSVLLSYNEQFF
cdr3_nt: TGTGCCTGGAGTGTTCTTCTCTCCTACAATGAGCAGTTCTTC

clone_size: once
v_call: TRBV7-2
d_call: TRBD2
j_call: TRBJ2-2
cdr3_aa: CASSLVAAGDTRELFF
cdr3_nt: TGTGCCAGCAGCTTAGTTGCAGCGGGAGATACTAGGGAGCTGTTTTTT

clone_size: NA
v_call: TRBV7-9
d_call: NA
j_call: TRBJ2-2
cdr3_aa: CASSSNRGNTGELFF
cdr3_nt: TGTGCCAGCAGCTCAAACCGGGGGAACACCGGGGAGCTGTTTTTT

clone_size: NA
v_call: TRBV20-1
d_call: TRBD2
j_call: TRBJ2-5
cdr3_aa: CSASTGSGGETQYF
cdr3_nt: TGCAGTGCTAGTACAGGGAGCGGGGGAGAGACCCAGTACTTC

clone_size: NA
v_call: TRBV19
d_call: TRBD1
j_call: TRBJ2-1
cdr3_aa: CASSTIPTGGFYNEQFF
cdr3_nt: TGTGCCAGTAGTACAATACCGACAGGGGGCTTCTACAATGAGCAGTTCTTC

clone_size: NA
v_call: TRBV18
d_call: NA
j_call: TRBJ1-4
cdr3_aa: CASSPGILNEKLFF
cdr3_nt: TGTGCCAGCTCACCAGGCATATTGAATGAAAAACTGTTTTTT

clone_size: NA
v_call: TRBV3-1/TRBV3-2
d_call: TRBD1
j_call: TRBJ1-1
cdr3_aa: CASSQDWDRGEAFF
cdr3_nt: TGTGCCAGCAGCCAAGATTGGGACAGGGGGGAAGCTTTCTTT

clone_size: NA
v_call: TRBV7-6
d_call: TRBD1
j_call: TRBJ1-6
cdr3_aa: CASSLVAGGRSPLHF
cdr3_nt: TGTGCCAGCAGCTTAGTGGCAGGGGGACGATCACCCCTCCACTTT

clone_size: NA
v_call: TRBV5-4
d_call: NA
j_call: TRBJ1-2
cdr3_aa: CASSLTNRAAYGYTF
cdr3_nt: TGTGCCAGCAGCTTAACGAACAGGGCTGCCTATGGCTACACCTTC

clone_size: NA
v_call: TRBV28
d_call: NA
j_call: TRBJ2-2
cdr3_aa: CASSLWILTDTGELFF
cdr3_nt: TGTGCCAGCAGTTTATGGATACTGACAGACACCGGGGAGCTGTTTTTT

clone_size: NA
v_call: TRBV2
d_call: NA
j_call: TRBJ1-4
cdr3_aa: CASSDRRDQEKLFF
cdr3_nt: TGTGCCAGCAGTGACCGCAGGGATCAGGAAAAACTGTTTTTT

clone_size: NA
v_call: TRBV9
d_call: NA
j_call: TRBJ1-6
cdr3_aa: CASSKSGVYSSYNSPLHF
cdr3_nt: TGTGCCAGCAGCAAAAGCGGGGTATATAGCTCCTATAATTCACCCCTCCACTTT

clone_size: NA
v_call: TRBV30
d_call: TRBD1
j_call: TRBJ1-1
cdr3_aa: CALLFPDRPNTEAFF
cdr3_nt: TGTGCCTTACTATTCCCGGACAGGCCGAACACTGAAGCTTTCTTT

clone_size: once
v_call: TRBV19
d_call: TRBD2
j_call: TRBJ2-5
cdr3_aa: CASSLAGGWGETQYF
cdr3_nt: TGTGCCAGTAGTTTAGCGGGAGGGTGGGGAGAGACCCAGTACTTC

clone_size: once
v_call: TRBV5-1
d_call: NA
j_call: TRBJ2-7
cdr3_aa: CASSLDGDFSYEQYF
cdr3_nt: TGCGCCAGCAGCTTGGACGGGGACTTCTCCTACGAGCAGTACTTC

clone_size: once
v_call: TRBV5-6
d_call: NA
j_call: TRBJ2-7
cdr3_aa: CASSLLGRGPYEQYF
cdr3_nt: TGTGCCAGCAGCTTGTTGGGTAGGGGTCCCTACGAGCAGTACTTC

clone_size: NA
v_call: TRBV25-1
d_call: NA
j_call: TRBJ2-2
cdr3_aa: CASTAGKSTGELFF
cdr3_nt: TGTGCCAGCACGGCAGGGAAAAGTACCGGGGAGCTGTTTTTT

clone_size: NA
v_call: TRBV2
d_call: TRBD2
j_call: TRBJ2-7
cdr3_aa: CASSGASGGSYEQYF
cdr3_nt: TGTGCCAGCAGTGGGGCTAGCGGAGGCTCCTACGAGCAGTACTTC

clone_size: once
v_call: TRBV27
d_call: TRBD1
j_call: TRBJ2-1
cdr3_aa: CASSFTPGTGGNEQFF
cdr3_nt: TGTGCCAGCAGTTTCACACCGGGGACAGGGGGCAATGAGCAGTTCTTC